Sequencing of this T cell receptor beta chain was carried out in a study of blood T cell repertoires in COVID-19. Background on the study: The samples span acute and convalescent COVID-19 from the United States, Italy and Spain. Sources were T cells, B-cell-depleted T cells, or PBMCs; the material itself was cDNA or gDNA.

Germline V gene data show CDR1 as SGHTA and CDR2 as FQGTGA. With 4 bases clipped from V and 9 bases from J, the junction kept 12 bases outside the gene matches. This CDR3 region has 16 residues. Under the authors' procedure: Scientists estimated how many nucleated cells there were by amplifying reference gene primers. TCRdb's copy holds only in-frame clones and misses some; the assay was immunoSEQ multiplex PCR. Clone size and V and J calls were adopted from that table, with D and trimming inferred from the DNA. The data contain some 170,000 clones, about 81% of them singletons. Sequenced: peripheral blood. The rearrangement uses TRBV7-3 and TRBJ2-1; 10 bases fit TRBD2. The receptor was derived from a man aged 55 to 70 with active or convalescent COVID-19. CDR3 residues: CASSSAGTSVLSEQFF. CDR3 in DNA: TGTGCCAGCAGCTCAGCGGGGACTAGCGTGTTGAGTGAGCAGTTCTTC. Complete variable domain (other parts from reference TRBV7-3 and TRBJ2-1): GAGVSQTPSNKVTEKGKYVELRCDPISGHTALYWYRQSLGQGPEFLIYFQGTGAADDSGLPNDRFFAVRPEGSVSTLKIQRTERGDSAVYLCASSSAGTSVLSEQFFGPGTRLTVL.